The entry below describes one T cell receptor (beta chain). Looked up from germline, CDR1 is MGHRA and CDR2 is YSYEKL. The CDR3 is 15 residues long. V dropped 1 base and J dropped 0 bases, with 7 bases sitting between them. Assay: immunoSEQ multiplex PCR; the TCRdb copy retains only in-frame clones and omits some. The top ten hold about 25% of the sample, which has about 40,000 clones, approximately 83% seen once. These data come from a study of blood T cell repertoires in COVID-19. Overall study: Sample material is recorded as cDNA or gDNA derived from T cells, B-cell-depleted T cells, or PBMCs.

The sample comprised peripheral blood. The sequence came from a human donor with acute or convalescent COVID-19. The donor label of this sample is uncertain. V is TRBV4-1 and J is TRBJ2-1; D possibly corresponds to TRBD2 (6 bases). Here the CDR3 DNA reads TGCGCCAGCAGCCAAGTCGGGGGCTCCTACAATGAGCAGTTCTTC. Translating gives CASSQVGGSYNEQFF.